There are a few counts of the clone carrying this TCR beta chain. Its specificity is not known. The CDR3 consists of 14 residues. V lost 5 bases and J lost 5; bases outside the gene matches: 2. Germline V lookup: CDR1 SEHNR, CDR2 FQNEAQ (reference sequence). In the PCR, 60 Vbeta and 13 Jbeta primers were used. Measured with immunoSEQ multiplex PCR; TCRdb has only the in-frame clones, and not every one. The table has around 98,000 clones, less than 70% seen once. The data were obtained in a study of cytomegalovirus exposure and HLA in healthy donors. Findings and caveats of the study: What a later analysis showed was that several of the most significant clusters appeared linked to common viral pathogens. Using the classifier, cytomegalovirus status was reportedly diagnosed with high specificity and sensitivity.

Sequenced input: PBMCs. This rearrangement joins TRBV7-9 to TRBJ2-7; 14 nucleotides match TRBD2. This clonotype originated in a female donor in good health and CMV-seronegative. The CDR3 spells CASSRLAGGNEQYF. The DNA of the CDR3 is TGTGCCAGCAGCCGACTAGCGGGAGGGAACGAGCAGTACTTC.